Listed below are T cell receptor beta chains from one sample, sequenced in a study of long-term antiretroviral therapy in people with HIV. Assay used: immunoSEQ multiplex PCR; TCRdb lists only in-frame clones, some missing. The sample yields about 30,000 clones, about 85% seen once. The sequencing here drew on unsorted PBMCs, taken 3 years after starting antiretroviral therapy. These receptors were obtained from a man aged 40-49 years with HIV. Both conserved end residues are part of each CDR3.

V	J	CDR3
TRBV29-1	TRBJ2-7	CSVGVDTNYYYEQYF
TRBV11-3	TRBJ2-1	CASSFIAGGSYNEQFF
TRBV7-9	TRBJ2-2	CASSLVQNTGELFF
TRBV5-6	TRBJ2-1	CASSQYIGSSYNEQFF
TRBV5-1	TRBJ2-5	CASSLSTAQETQYF
TRBV6-5	TRBJ2-7	CASSLTGDRGYEQYF
TRBV29-1	TRBJ1-1	CSARTGDTEAFF
TRBV27	TRBJ1-1	CASGGGTEAFF
TRBV7-9	TRBJ2-7	CASSSGLAGPYEQYF
TRBV5-5	TRBJ1-3	CASSLEWLESGNTIYF
TRBV4-2	TRBJ1-5	CASSQEGGQRSNQPQHF
TRBV18	TRBJ2-2	CASSTGQANTGELFF
TRBV7-9	TRBJ2-7	CASSTSGPGDYEQYF
TRBV19	TRBJ1-2	CASSTLQGAGYGYTF
TRBV6-5	TRBJ2-3	CASSIRRRSGGTQYF
TRBV30	TRBJ1-2	CAWSATGPNYGYTF
TRBV6-6	TRBJ1-3	CASIPQGRYGNTIYF
TRBV6-5	TRBJ1-2	CARTPDLQPNYGYTF
TRBV27	TRBJ2-1	CASRKPGTGHNEQFF
TRBV11-2	TRBJ2-2	CASSFGVNTGELFF
TRBV6-6	TRBJ1-1	CASSLRDFHEAFF
TRBV6-1	TRBJ2-6	CASSDRGKALSDSGANVLTF
TRBV6-6	TRBJ2-7	CASRPDRATYEQYF
TRBV4-1	TRBJ2-7	CASSQGPSGGYEQYF
TRBV11-2	TRBJ2-1	CASSLGGREQFF
TRBV29-1	TRBJ1-1	CSVDIVGQGREAFF
TRBV5-4	TRBJ1-1	CASSLGDRAEAFF
TRBV4-2	TRBJ2-7	CASSQEGLLVGYSYEQYF
TRBV2	TRBJ1-1	CASKVGGTEAFF
TRBV6-5	TRBJ2-2	CASSYQTPTGELFF
TRBV10-3	TRBJ2-3	CAISDYVPHTDTQYF
TRBV21-1	TRBJ2-1	CASRDHGLAGSYNEQFF
TRBV7-9	TRBJ1-5	CASSLGGQNQPQHF
TRBV5-1	TRBJ2-4	CASSLGLVNIQYF
TRBV19	TRBJ2-3	CASTGTGFTDTQYF
TRBV4-2	TRBJ1-2	CASSLQGAANYGYTF
TRBV6-5	TRBJ2-7	CASSRDRDRNYEQYF
TRBV4-2	TRBJ2-1	CASSQEGGREGQNEQFF
TRBV10-3	TRBJ2-7	CAISETRNYEQYF
TRBV2	TRBJ2-1	CASSEGAGGPHEQFF
TRBV7-3	TRBJ1-1	CASSLTPTRQGGTEAFF
TRBV5-1	TRBJ2-1	CASSLAAEQFF
TRBV7-8	TRBJ2-1	CASSRLPGSSYNEQFF
TRBV5-1	TRBJ2-3	CASSSFGGGSTPYF
TRBV9	TRBJ1-2	CASSVERTVNYGYTF
TRBV6-1	TRBJ2-3	CATYPGTPSTDTQYF
TRBV2	TRBJ1-6	CASRTGVGSPLHF
TRBV6-5	TRBJ1-2	CASSTDRGYEGYTF
TRBV2	TRBJ1-2	CATLRQEGYTF
TRBV6-5	TRBJ2-7	CASSPGQISYEQYF
TRBV28	TRBJ1-2	CASGDDYGYTF